A single sample gave rise to the 15 T cell receptor beta chains below, sequenced in a study of T cell responses to AZD1222 COVID-19 vaccine. Measured with immunoSEQ multiplex PCR; TCRdb has only the in-frame clones, and not every one. The data hold 85,000 to 130,000 clones, with roughly 90% observed a single time. The starting material was peripheral blood, obtained on day 0 of AZD1222 vaccination. These receptors originate from an adult in good health.

The rearrangement links TRBV5-1 to TRBJ2-2; unclear D gene. Trimming took 4 bases from V and 9 from J, leaving 10 bases between them. There are 12 residues in the CDR3. Germline V gene data show CDR1 as SGHRS and CDR2 as YFSETQ. The DNA of the CDR3 is TGCGCCAGCAGCCCCCACTACCGGGAGCTGTTTTTT. Its protein is CASSPHYRELFF.

This chain uses TRBV2 with TRBJ1-5, with 10 bases matching TRBD1. CDR1 and CDR2 (germline): SNHLY, FYNNEI. Germline trimming cut 3 bases from V and 0 bases from J; bases unmatched to any gene: 8. The CDR3 is made up of 18 amino acids. The CDR3 bases are TGTGCCAGCAGTGAGACAGGGGGCCACACTTATAGCAATCAGCCCCAGCATTTT. It specifies CASSETGGHTYSNQPQHF.

Only one count was recorded for this clone. The V and J genes are TRBV30 and TRBJ2-5; possible D gene TRBD1, 6 bases. The germline gives CDR1 GTSNPN, CDR2 SVGIG (reference sequence). This CDR3 has 15 residues. The V gene lost 0 bases and the J gene lost 5 bases, with 16 bases spanning the gap. The CDR3 coding sequence is TGTGCCTGGAGTGTATCAGGCAGGGGAATGGAGACCCAGTACTTC. Its translation: CAWSVSGRGMETQYF.

V is TRBV6-5 and J is TRBJ1-5; D is possibly TRBD1 (6 bases). CDR1 is MNHEY, CDR2 SVGAGI, per germline. The CDR3 covers 16 residues. With 0 bases removed from V and 3 bases from J, the gap between germline ends came to 12 bases. In DNA, the CDR3 is TGTGCCAGCAGTTACTCCCGACAGGCTATCAATCAGCCCCAGCATTTT. Encoded protein: CASSYSRQAINQPQHF.

The rearrangement uses TRBV5-1 and TRBJ2-5; D is possibly TRBD2 (6 bases). The CDR3 consists of 16 residues. Between the trimmed V and J ends, which lost 4 bases and 2 bases, there was a span of 18 bases. Germline values: CDR1 SGHRS, CDR2 YFSETQ. The CDR3: CASSPGTAGLQETQYF. The CDR3 DNA follows: TGCGCCAGCAGCCCCGGGACTGCGGGGCTGCAAGAGACCCAGTACTTC.

The V and J genes are TRBV18 and TRBJ2-5, with unresolved D. V was shortened by 6 bases and J by 2 bases, with 13 bases between the two germline ends. CDR1 and CDR2 from the germline V gene are KGHSH and LQKENI. CDR3 length: 14 amino acids. The CDR3: CASSQRGGQETQYF. Here the CDR3 DNA reads TGTGCCAGCTCCCAAAGAGGCGGACAAGAGACCCAGTACTTC.

The CDR3 protein is CAWSVVQGGTEAFF. The CDR3 nucleotides read TGTGCCTGGAGTGTAGTCCAGGGCGGCACTGAAGCTTTCTTT. The V and J genes are TRBV30 and TRBJ1-1; possible D gene TRBD1, 5 bases. The CDR3 totals 14 residues. Germline CDR1 is GTSNPN and CDR2 is SVGIG (reference sequence). V lost 0 bases, J lost 4 bases, and 12 bases lay in between.

The chain uses TRBV2 and TRBJ2-1, with D possibly TRBD1 on 5 matching bases. Trimming removed 5 bases at V and 7 bases at J, with 12 bases between. Germline loops: CDR1 SNHLY, CDR2 FYNNEI. The CDR3 length is 13 residues. The CDR3 DNA sequence: TGTGCCAGCAGTCAGGGTACGGTAAATGAGCAGTTCTTC. Translated: CASSQGTVNEQFF.

The count of this clone is one. The same CDR3 arises from other DNA sequences in this sample as well. V is TRBV4-1 and J is TRBJ2-7; 11 bases line up with TRBD2. CDR1 MGHRA and CDR2 YSYEKL come from the germline V gene. The CDR3 consists of 15 residues. V gave up 1 base and J gave up 1 base; unmatched junction bases: 0. CDR3: CASSQGLAGSYEQYF. CDR3 DNA sequence: TGCGCCAGCAGCCAAGGACTAGCGGGATCCTACGAGCAGTACTTC.

The CDR3: CASSWGTVRGYTF. The DNA for the CDR3 is TGTGCCAGCAGCTGGGGGACAGTACGAGGCTACACCTTC. The chain employs TRBV11-2 and TRBJ1-2, with 7 bases aligning to TRBD1. CDR1 and CDR2 from the germline V gene are SGHAT and FQNNGV. V was pared by 4 bases and J by 8 bases, with 7 bases of the junction left unmatched. CDR3 length equals 13 residues.

The J gene is TRBJ2-1, the V gene TRBV12-5; perhaps TRBD1 as D (5 bases). The CDR3 has 13 residues. CDR1 and CDR2 (germline): LGHNT, FRNRAP. V was shortened by 8 bases and J by 8 bases, with 16 bases between the two germline ends. The CDR3 DNA sequence: TGTGCTAGTCGGCAGGGTGCTTCCTATGAGCAGTTCTTC. This gives the protein CASRQGASYEQFF. The full variable domain, with the rest looked up from reference TRBV12-5 and TRBJ2-1, is DARVTQTPRHKVTEMGQEVTMRCQPILGHNTVFWYRQTMMQGLELLAYFRNRAPLDDSGMPKDRFSAEMPDATLATLKIQPSEPRDSAVYFCASRQGASYEQFFGPGTRLTVL.

The rearrangement joins TRBV7-9 to TRBJ2-3; a possible D gene is TRBD2 (7 bases). V lost 10 bases, J lost 2 bases, and 19 bases lay in between. Per the germline V gene, CDR1 is SEHNR and CDR2 is FQNEAQ (reference sequence). The CDR3 contains 15 residues. The CDR3 loop reads CATQGQRENTDTQYF. The CDR3 nucleotides are TGTGCCACCCAAGGACAGCGGGAAAACACAGATACGCAGTATTTT.

A remark on this clone: One end of the junction fails to match germline, which may point to a read error. This sequence joins TRBV7-9 and TRBJ1-2; no reliable D call. Germline values: CDR1 SEHNR, CDR2 FQNEAQ (reference sequence). This CDR3 contains 14 residues. DNA for the CDR3: TGTGCCTGCAGAACCGAGTTGTTTAACTATGGCTACACCTTC. This sequence encodes CACRTELFNYGYTF.

CDR3 residues: CASSLESSPYNEQFF. The CDR3 bases are TGCGCCAGCAGCTTGGAATCTTCCCCCTACAATGAGCAGTTCTTC. V usage is TRBV5-1 and J usage is TRBJ2-1; D gene unclear. CDR1 SGHRS and CDR2 YFSETQ come from the germline V gene. V shed 0 bases and J shed 2 bases, with 9 bases lying between them. The CDR3 has 15 residues.

The V and J genes are TRBV5-1 and TRBJ2-7, with TRBD1 identical over 8 bases. The ends lost 3 bases at V and 2 bases at J; junction bases unmatched: 10. This CDR3 region has 16 residues. Germline V gene data show CDR1 as SGHRS and CDR2 as YFSETQ. The CDR3 protein is CASSSAGQAFTYEQYF. CDR3 coding DNA: TGCGCCAGCAGCTCCGCGGGACAGGCGTTCACCTACGAGCAGTACTTC.